This T cell receptor beta chain was retrieved from a study of T cell repertoires in cytomegalovirus infection. Turning to the study itself: Well-studied HLA-B-restricted CMV epitopes were used in the study alongside recently identified HLA-C-restricted ones. It can be stated that public TCR beta signatures indicated CMV infection as well as a matching HLA type.

CDR3 size: 15 residues. Trimming stripped 5 bases from V and 5 bases from J, with 15 bases between. Germline CDR1 reads SGHVS; CDR2 reads FNYEAQ. TCRdb reprocessed the reads with MiXCR, giving one entry per CDR3 protein. The sample has 750,000 to 950,000 distinct CDR3 sequences; 25% to 30% are singletons. This clonotype was seen ten or more times. Its antigen is not known. Study-wide results and limits: The study found HLA-C-restricted CMV-specific TCR beta clonotypes dominating the ex vivo response. Summed frequency of shared TCR beta families picked out CMV carriers who also had the relevant HLA.

The chain employs TRBV7-6 and TRBJ2-2; TRBD1 or TRBD2 may be the D gene (6 bases each). The source was cultured CD8+ T cells from PBMCs, collected from culture after CMV antigen stimulation. The TCR originated in a human donor in good health (CMV status not recorded). Some clones in this sample may be carry-over from other donors' samples. CDR3: CASSRTEGGTGELFF. The CDR3 region has the DNA TGTGCCAGCAGCCGCACCGAAGGGGGGACCGGGGAGCTGTTTTTT. The full variable domain, rest sourced from reference TRBV7-6 and TRBJ2-2, is GAGVSQSPRYKVTKRGQDVALRCDPISGHVSLYWYRQALGQGPEFLTYFNYEAQQDKSGLPNDRFSAERPEGSISTLTIQRTEQRDSAMYRCASSRTEGGTGELFFGEGSRLTVL.